This T cell receptor (beta chain) was identified during a study of CD4+ T cells in melanoma. The CDR3 length is 15 residues. The V end was cut by 2 bases, the J end by 0 bases, with 5 bases between. CDR1 is SGHTA and CDR2 is FQGTGA in the germline V gene. Profiling relied on immunoSEQ multiplex PCR, and the TCRdb table lists in-frame clones only, not all of them. Of tens of thousands of clones listed, roughly 69% are singletons. The sample comprised tumor tissue. The receptor was derived from a human donor with melanoma. The chain recombines TRBV7-3 with TRBJ2-6; D is undetermined. The CDR3 coding sequence is TGTGCCAGCAGCTTATTGAGCTCTGGGGCCAACGTCCTGACTTTC. Amino acid sequence: CASSLLSSGANVLTF.